The T cell receptor (beta chain) described here comes from a study of blood T cell repertoires in COVID-19. On the study more broadly: Nucleic acid was either cDNA or gDNA, and it came from T cells, B-cell-depleted T cells, or PBMCs.

The junction had 16 bases not matched to a gene; V was cut back by 6 bases and J by 4 bases. The CDR3 sequence is 19 residues long. Germline V CDR1 and CDR2: WSHSY, SAAADI. Produced via immunoSEQ multiplex PCR; TCRdb's table is partial and in-frame only. The sample shows about 170,000 clones, 65% to 80% of them seen only once. This clone was counted between two and nine times. The participants were between roughly 18 and 89 years old and came from roughly 25 US areas. Sequences were obtained from PBMCs or T cells enriched from blood (not recorded which). The TCR comes from a woman between 65 and 79 years old in a cohort exposed to, infected with or recovered from COVID-19 (not recorded which). J is TRBJ2-1 and V is TRBV10-2; 12 nucleotides match TRBD2. In DNA form, the CDR3 reads TGCGCCAGCAGCTTAAGGGGTCTAAGGCTAGCGGGAGGGTACAATGAGCAGTTCTTC. Its translation: CASSLRGLRLAGGYNEQFF.